This TCR beta chain was identified during a study of CD8 T cells in Susac syndrome. Sequencing targeted TCR beta in T cells from blood (CD8+ and CD4+). FACS was used to enrich TEMRA cells, whereas the CD8+ and CD4+ T cells were obtained by negative isolation. RNA was extracted with the RNeasy kit, and a quantity of about 0.5 to 1 ug was reverse transcribed using random hexamers. TCRdb passed the immunoSEQ multiplex PCR reads through MiXCR, listing each CDR3 protein once. The table lists more than 120,000 distinct CDR3 sequences, roughly 95% of them singletons. The CDR3 is 17 residues long. Germline V gives CDR1 MNHEY, CDR2 SMNVEV (reference sequence). V lost 0 bases and J lost 2; bases outside the gene matches: 9.

V is TRBV27 and J is TRBJ2-7; 8 bases agree with TRBD1. This TCR was recovered from a human donor in good health. The sequencing input was CD4+ T cells from PBMCs. This CDR3 reads CASSLSSDRGYPYEQYF. In DNA, the CDR3 is TGTGCCAGCAGTTTATCGTCTGACAGGGGATATCCCTACGAGCAGTACTTC.